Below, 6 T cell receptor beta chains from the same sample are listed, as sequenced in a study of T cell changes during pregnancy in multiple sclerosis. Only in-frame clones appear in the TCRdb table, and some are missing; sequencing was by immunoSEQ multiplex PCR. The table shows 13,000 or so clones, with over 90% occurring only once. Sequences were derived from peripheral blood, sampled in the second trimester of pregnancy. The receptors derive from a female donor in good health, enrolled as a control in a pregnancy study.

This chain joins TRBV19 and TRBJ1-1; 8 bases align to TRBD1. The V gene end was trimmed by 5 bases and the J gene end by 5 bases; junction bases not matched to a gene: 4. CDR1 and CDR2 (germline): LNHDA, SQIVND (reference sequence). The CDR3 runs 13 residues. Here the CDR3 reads CASSAGGRTEAFF. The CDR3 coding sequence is TGTGCCAGTAGTGCAGGGGGCCGAACTGAAGCTTTCTTT.

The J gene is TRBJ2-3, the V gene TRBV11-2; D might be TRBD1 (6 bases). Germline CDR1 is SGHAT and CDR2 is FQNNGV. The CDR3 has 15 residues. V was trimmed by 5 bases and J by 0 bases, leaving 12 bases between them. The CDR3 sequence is CASSRTGYSTDTQYF. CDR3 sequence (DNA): TGTGCCAGCAGCCGAACAGGGTATAGCACAGATACGCAGTATTTT.

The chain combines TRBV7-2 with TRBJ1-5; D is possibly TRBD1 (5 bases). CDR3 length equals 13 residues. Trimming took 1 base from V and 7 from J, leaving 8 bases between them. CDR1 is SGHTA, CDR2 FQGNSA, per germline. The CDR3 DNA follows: TGTGCCAGCAGCTTAGGGGGGGTGCAGCCCCAGCATTTT. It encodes CASSLGGVQPQHF.

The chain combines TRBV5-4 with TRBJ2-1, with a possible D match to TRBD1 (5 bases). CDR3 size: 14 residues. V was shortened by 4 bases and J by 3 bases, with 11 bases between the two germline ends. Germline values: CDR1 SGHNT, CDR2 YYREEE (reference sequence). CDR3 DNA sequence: TGTGCCAGCAGCCCAGGGTTATTCTACAATGAGCAGTTCTTC. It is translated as CASSPGLFYNEQFF.

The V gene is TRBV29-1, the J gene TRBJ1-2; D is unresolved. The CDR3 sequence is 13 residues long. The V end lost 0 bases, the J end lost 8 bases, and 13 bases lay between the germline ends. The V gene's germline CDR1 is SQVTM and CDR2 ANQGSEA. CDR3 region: CSVEDVQPYGYTF. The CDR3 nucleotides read TGCAGCGTTGAAGATGTACAGCCCTACGGCTACACCTTC.

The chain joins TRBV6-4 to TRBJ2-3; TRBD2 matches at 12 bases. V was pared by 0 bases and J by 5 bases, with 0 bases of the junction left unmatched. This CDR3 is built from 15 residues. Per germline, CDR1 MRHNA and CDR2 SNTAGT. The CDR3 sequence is CASSDSTSGGDTQYF. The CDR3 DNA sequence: TGTGCCAGCAGTGACTCGACTAGCGGGGGAGATACGCAGTATTTT.